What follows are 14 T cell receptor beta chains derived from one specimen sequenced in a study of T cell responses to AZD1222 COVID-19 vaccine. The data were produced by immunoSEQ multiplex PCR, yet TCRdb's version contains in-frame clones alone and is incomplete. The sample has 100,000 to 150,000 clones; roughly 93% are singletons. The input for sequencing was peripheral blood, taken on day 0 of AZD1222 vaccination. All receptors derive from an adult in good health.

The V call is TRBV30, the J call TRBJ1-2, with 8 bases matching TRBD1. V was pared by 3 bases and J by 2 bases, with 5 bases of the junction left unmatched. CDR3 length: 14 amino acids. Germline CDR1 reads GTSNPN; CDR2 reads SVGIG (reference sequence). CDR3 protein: CAWSSYRGNYGYTF. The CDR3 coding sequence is TGTGCCTGGAGCAGCTACAGGGGGAACTATGGCTACACCTTC.

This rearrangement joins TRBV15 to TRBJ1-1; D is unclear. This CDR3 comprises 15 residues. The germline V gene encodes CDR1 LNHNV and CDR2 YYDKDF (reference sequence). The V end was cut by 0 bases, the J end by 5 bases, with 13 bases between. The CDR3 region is CATSRDQQARTEAFF. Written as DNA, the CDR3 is TGTGCCACCAGCAGAGATCAGCAAGCACGGACTGAAGCTTTCTTT.

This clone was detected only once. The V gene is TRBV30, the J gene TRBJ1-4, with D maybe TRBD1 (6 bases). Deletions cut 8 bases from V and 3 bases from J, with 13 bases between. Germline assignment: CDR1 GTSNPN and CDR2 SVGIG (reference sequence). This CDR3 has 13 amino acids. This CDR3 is CAGQGRANEKLFF. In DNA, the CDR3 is TGTGCCGGCCAGGGGAGGGCTAATGAAAAACTGTTTTTT.

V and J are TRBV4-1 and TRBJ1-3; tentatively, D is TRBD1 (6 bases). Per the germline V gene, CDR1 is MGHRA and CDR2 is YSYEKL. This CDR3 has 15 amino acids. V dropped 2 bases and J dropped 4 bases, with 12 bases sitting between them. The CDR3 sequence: CASSQRTGFGNTIYF. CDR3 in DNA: TGCGCCAGCAGCCAACGTACAGGGTTCGGAAACACCATATATTTT.

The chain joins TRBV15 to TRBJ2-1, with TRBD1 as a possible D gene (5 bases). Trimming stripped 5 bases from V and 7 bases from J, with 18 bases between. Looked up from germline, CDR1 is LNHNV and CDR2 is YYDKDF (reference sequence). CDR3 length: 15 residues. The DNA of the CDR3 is TGTGCCACCAGCGTAGGGGCAGGAGCGTCGAATGAGCAGTTCTTC. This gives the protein CATSVGAGASNEQFF.

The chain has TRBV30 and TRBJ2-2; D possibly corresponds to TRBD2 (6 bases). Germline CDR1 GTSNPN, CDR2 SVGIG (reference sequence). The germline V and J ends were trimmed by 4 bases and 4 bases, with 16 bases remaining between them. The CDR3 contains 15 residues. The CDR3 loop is CAWTQPGLRTGELFF. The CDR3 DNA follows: TGTGCCTGGACTCAACCGGGACTCCGCACCGGGGAGCTGTTTTTT.

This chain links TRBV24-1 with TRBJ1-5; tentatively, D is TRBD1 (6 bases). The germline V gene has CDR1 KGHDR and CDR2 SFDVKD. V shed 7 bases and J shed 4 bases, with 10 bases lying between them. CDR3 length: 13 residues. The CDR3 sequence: CATSGQGNQPQHF. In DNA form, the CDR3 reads TGTGCCACCAGCGGGCAGGGGAATCAGCCCCAGCATTTT.

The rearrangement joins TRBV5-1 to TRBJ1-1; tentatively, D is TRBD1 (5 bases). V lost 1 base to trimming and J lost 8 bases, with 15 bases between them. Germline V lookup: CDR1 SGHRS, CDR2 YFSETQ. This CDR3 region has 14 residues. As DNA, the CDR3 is TGCGCCAGCAGCTTGAGACAGTCCGGAGGGGAAGCTTTCTTT. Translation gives CASSLRQSGGEAFF. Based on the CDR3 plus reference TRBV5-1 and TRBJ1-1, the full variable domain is KAGVTQTPRYLIKTRGQQVTLSCSPISGHRSVSWYQQTPGQGLQFLFEYFSETQRNKGNFPGRFSGRQFSNSRSEMNVSTLELGDSALYLCASSLRQSGGEAFFGQGTRLTVV.

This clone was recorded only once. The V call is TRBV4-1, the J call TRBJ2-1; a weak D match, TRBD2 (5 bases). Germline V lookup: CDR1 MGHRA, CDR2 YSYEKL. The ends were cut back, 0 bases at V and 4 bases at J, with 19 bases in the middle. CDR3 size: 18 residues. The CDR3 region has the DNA TGCGCCAGCAGCCAAGATGGCGTGGCTAGCTCATCATACAATGAGCAGTTCTTC. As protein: CASSQDGVASSSYNEQFF.

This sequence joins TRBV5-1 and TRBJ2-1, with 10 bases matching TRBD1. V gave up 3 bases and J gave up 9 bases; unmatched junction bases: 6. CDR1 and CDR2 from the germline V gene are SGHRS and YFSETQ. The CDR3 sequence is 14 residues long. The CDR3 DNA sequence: TGCGCCAGCAGCTCCGGACAGGGGGTCAGTGAGCAGTTCTTC. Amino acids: CASSSGQGVSEQFF.

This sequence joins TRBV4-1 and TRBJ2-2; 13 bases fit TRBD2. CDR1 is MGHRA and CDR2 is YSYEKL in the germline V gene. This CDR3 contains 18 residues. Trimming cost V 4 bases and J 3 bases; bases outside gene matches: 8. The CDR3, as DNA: TGCGCCAGCAGCCCCAGACTAGCGGGAGGTGAGGACACCGGGGAGCTGTTTTTT. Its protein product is CASSPRLAGGEDTGELFF.

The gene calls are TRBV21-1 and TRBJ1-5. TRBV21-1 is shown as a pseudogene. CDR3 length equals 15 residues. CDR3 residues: CASSKGGYSNQPQHF. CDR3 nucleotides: TGTGCCAGCAGCAAAGGAGGGTATAGCAATCAGCCCCAGCATTTT.

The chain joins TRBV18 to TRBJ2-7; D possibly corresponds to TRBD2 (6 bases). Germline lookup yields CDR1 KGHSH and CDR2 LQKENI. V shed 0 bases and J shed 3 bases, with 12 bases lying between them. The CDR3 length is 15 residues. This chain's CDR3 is CASSPPAGSGYEQYF. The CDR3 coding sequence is TGTGCCAGCTCACCACCGGCCGGGAGCGGCTACGAGCAGTACTTC.

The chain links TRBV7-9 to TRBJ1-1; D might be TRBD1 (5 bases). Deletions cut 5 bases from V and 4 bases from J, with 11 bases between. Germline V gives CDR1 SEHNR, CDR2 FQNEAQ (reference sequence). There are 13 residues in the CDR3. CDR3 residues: CASSPGSSTEAFF. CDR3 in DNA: TGTGCCAGCAGCCCAGGGTCGAGCACTGAAGCTTTCTTT.